What follows are 19 T cell receptor beta chains derived from one specimen sequenced in a study of identifying expanded T cells in peripheral blood. Generated by immunoSEQ multiplex PCR, the TCRdb table keeps only in-frame clones and is missing some. The table shows 90,000 or so clones, with around 85% occurring only once. The sample taken for sequencing was blood. The receptors come from a person aged 18 to 70 in good health.

This clone came up a few times. The chain has TRBV2 and TRBJ1-2; 9 nucleotides line up with TRBD1. This CDR3 has 14 amino acids. Germline CDR1 is SNHLY and CDR2 is FYNNEI. V was clipped by 6 bases and J by 6 bases; unmatched bases: 8. This CDR3 reads CASRTGGRVDGYTF. CDR3 bases: TGTGCCAGCAGGACAGGGGGAAGAGTTGATGGCTACACCTTC. The full variable domain, its missing parts supplied by reference TRBV2 and TRBJ1-2, is EPEVTQTPSHQVTQMGQEVILRCVPISNHLYFYWYRQILGQKVEFLVSFYNNEISEKSEIFDDQFSVERPDGSNFTLKIRSTKLEDSAMYFCASRTGGRVDGYTFGSGTRLTVV.

This sequence joins TRBV14 and TRBJ1-6; weak D call: TRBD1 (5 bases). Germline CDR1 SGHDN, CDR2 FVKESK. Trimming shortened V by 4 bases and J by 3 bases, and 13 bases separated the two germline ends. This CDR3 contains 16 residues. The CDR3 nucleotides are TGTGCCAGCAGCCTTCCGGGACGGAGCTATAATTCACCCCTCCACTTT. Protein product: CASSLPGRSYNSPLHF.

This chain links TRBV7-9 with TRBJ2-1, with no clear D. The V end was cut by 4 bases, the J end by 1 base, with 8 bases between. The CDR3 is 14 amino acids. Germline CDR1 and CDR2: SEHNR and FQNEAQ (reference sequence). CDR3 amino acids: CASSSMGSYNEQFF. In DNA, the CDR3 is TGTGCCAGCAGCTCCATGGGGTCCTACAATGAGCAGTTCTTC.

The V and J genes are TRBV2 and TRBJ1-4; D gene unclear. V was trimmed by 4 bases and J by 0 bases, leaving 6 bases between them. This CDR3 comprises 14 residues. Germline V CDR1 and CDR2: SNHLY, FYNNEI. Here the CDR3 reads CASSALATNEKLFF. The CDR3 DNA reads TGTGCCAGCAGTGCGTTGGCAACTAATGAAAAACTGTTTTTT.

The rearrangement links TRBV16 to TRBJ1-2; D may be TRBD1 (6 bases). Germline V gene sequence: CDR1 KGHSY, CDR2 FQNENV. The CDR3 runs to 15 residues. Trimming removed 0 bases at V and 4 bases at J, with 12 bases between. DNA for the CDR3: TGTGCCAGCAGCCAATCGAGGCAGGGGACCTATGGCTACACCTTC. Its protein product is CASSQSRQGTYGYTF.

A note on this clone: An end of the junction does not agree with germline; a read error may underlie this. CDR3 in amino acids: CASSRRLYQTKSGQRPDF. CDR3 coding DNA: TGTGCCAGCAGCAGGCGGTTATACCAGACAAAGTCGGGCCAACGTCCTGACTTC. V gene TRBV7-9 combines with J gene TRBJ2-6; D unclear. Germline values: CDR1 SEHNR, CDR2 FQNEAQ (reference sequence). The CDR3 runs 18 residues.

The V and J genes are TRBV5-1 and TRBJ1-2, with D tentatively TRBD1 (5 bases). Germline CDR1 SGHRS, CDR2 YFSETQ. The CDR3 runs 17 residues. V was pared by 1 base and J by 3 bases, with 19 bases between. The CDR3 DNA reads as TGCGCCAGCAGCTTGATTCCCGGGGGAATCGCGGACTATGGCTACACCTTC. Translating gives CASSLIPGGIADYGYTF.

This clone occurred once. V gene TRBV2 combines with J gene TRBJ1-5; no clear D. The CDR3 extends over 15 amino acids. Trimming stripped 4 bases from V and 0 bases from J, with 10 bases between. Germline-derived CDR1 and CDR2 are SNHLY and FYNNEI. In DNA, the CDR3 is TGTGCCAGCAGTGTTGGTGTAGTTAGCAATCAGCCCCAGCATTTT. This gives the protein CASSVGVVSNQPQHF.

V gene TRBV9 combines with J gene TRBJ1-5, with D maybe TRBD1 (6 bases). There are 15 residues in the CDR3. Trimming took off 0 bases at V and 6 bases at J, with 13 bases between the two ends. CDR1 SGDLS and CDR2 YYNGEE come from the germline V gene. The CDR3 here is CASSVAGGRGQPQHF. DNA for the CDR3: TGTGCCAGCAGCGTAGCCGGGGGGCGAGGTCAGCCCCAGCATTTT.

A few counts support this clone. V gene TRBV30 combines with J gene TRBJ1-3; D not resolved. The length of the CDR3 is 15 residues. Deletions cut 0 bases from V and 0 bases from J, with 9 bases between. Germline-derived CDR1 and CDR2 are GTSNPN and SVGIG (reference sequence). The CDR3 region is CAWSVARSSGNTIYF. In DNA form, the CDR3 reads TGTGCCTGGAGTGTAGCACGGAGCTCTGGAAACACCATATATTTT.

This clone was detected a few times. The V call is TRBV12-5, the J call TRBJ1-4; TRBD1 matches 9 bases. CDR1 is LGHNT, CDR2 FRNRAP, per germline. This CDR3 is 15 amino acids long. Unmatched junction bases numbered 5, after V lost 3 bases and J lost 6 bases. CDR3 residues: CASGLQGAWDEKLFF. In DNA, the CDR3 is TGTGCTAGTGGTTTACAGGGGGCTTGGGATGAAAAACTGTTTTTT.

The V call is TRBV19, the J call TRBJ2-6, with D perhaps TRBD2 (5 bases). With 7 bases removed from V and 0 bases from J, the gap between germline ends came to 22 bases. The CDR3 has 19 residues. Germline V lookup: CDR1 LNHDA, CDR2 SQIVND (reference sequence). This chain's CDR3 is CASKPDGFLALSGANVLTF. For the CDR3, the DNA is TGTGCCAGTAAGCCGGACGGCTTCCTAGCCCTCTCTGGGGCCAACGTCCTGACTTTC.

This chain links TRBV25-1 with TRBJ1-3, with D perhaps matching TRBD1 (5 bases). Trimming cost V 6 bases and J 2 bases, with 14 bases left between them. The CDR3 has 15 residues. Germline V gene lookup returns CDR1 MGHDK and CDR2 SYGVNS. The CDR3 sequence: CASSPGILAGNTIYF. The CDR3 nucleotides are TGTGCCAGCAGCCCAGGGATTTTGGCTGGAAACACCATATATTTT.

The J gene is TRBJ2-1, the V gene TRBV7-6; 13 nucleotides line up with TRBD2. The germline CDR1 and CDR2 sequences are SGHVS and FNYEAQ. V was clipped by 5 bases and J by 4 bases; unmatched bases: 2. The CDR3 has 15 residues. The CDR3 nucleotides read TGTGCCAGCAGCCAACTAGCGGGGGGGTACAATGAGCAGTTCTTC. Amino acid sequence: CASSQLAGGYNEQFF.

V usage is TRBV5-1 and J usage is TRBJ1-5; 7 bases fit TRBD1. This CDR3 is built from 15 residues. V shed 0 bases and J 4 bases; nucleotides not matched to a gene: 4. CDR1 is SGHRS and CDR2 is YFSETQ in the germline V gene. CDR3 DNA sequence: TGCGCCAGCAGCTTGGAGGGGGCAGGGAATCAGCCCCAGCATTTT. It specifies CASSLEGAGNQPQHF.

Only a few counts were recorded for this clone. This rearrangement joins TRBV5-5 to TRBJ2-5; D gene ambiguous. Germline loops: CDR1 SGHKS, CDR2 YYEKEE (reference sequence). This CDR3 is 14 amino acids long. Trimming left V 0 bases short and J 4 bases short, with 10 bases between. The CDR3 sequence: CASSLGRQAETQYF. The CDR3, as DNA: TGTGCCAGCAGCTTGGGTAGGCAAGCAGAGACCCAGTACTTC.

The rearrangement uses TRBV7-2 and TRBJ1-1; D not certain. There are 14 residues in the CDR3. Germline assignment: CDR1 SGHTA and CDR2 FQGNSA. Trimming removed 2 bases at V and 6 bases at J, with 13 bases between. Written as DNA, the CDR3 is TGTGCCAGCAGCTTAAGGGCGGACGGCGCTGAAGCTTTCTTT. As protein: CASSLRADGAEAFF.

The chain employs TRBV2 and TRBJ2-7; unclear D gene. V was clipped by 5 bases and J by 4 bases, with 15 bases between them. CDR1 and CDR2 (germline): SNHLY, FYNNEI. This CDR3 is built from 14 residues. For the CDR3, the DNA is TGTGCCAGCAGTCTTGACACCTTTGTTTACGAGCAGTACTTC. This encodes CASSLDTFVYEQYF.

This clone has a handful of counts. J is TRBJ2-5 and V is TRBV27; no definite D call. Per germline, CDR1 MNHEY and CDR2 SMNVEV (reference sequence). The V end lost 2 bases, the J end lost 7 bases, and 11 bases lay between the germline ends. CDR3 length equals 13 residues. The CDR3 sequence: CASSLGEFGTQYF. The CDR3 DNA sequence: TGTGCCAGCAGTTTAGGAGAATTCGGGACCCAGTACTTC.